The present T cell receptor beta chain was sequenced within a study of CD8+ T cells in alopecia areata. As for the study in general: Treated patients' severity was scored by percentage of affected scalp area. Study outcomes and limitations: Clarity of TCR sharing across patients fell short of that in mice, possibly HLA-related.

The CDR3 sequence is 14 residues long. Losses at the gene ends were 7 bases for V and 6 bases for J; bases not matched to a gene: 7. CDR1 and CDR2 from the germline V gene are ENHRY and SYGVKD. A remark on this clone: Its antigen is still unknown.

cDNA reverse transcribed from extracted RNA served as the sequencing template. This table comes from immunoSEQ multiplex PCR, and its TCRdb copy is limited to in-frame clones, with some not included. This repertoire shows over 95,000 clones, 50% to 65% found once; its top ten account for about 3.3%. Treatment in this sample: oral pan-JAK inhibitor, 5-10 mg twice daily. Source: CD4+ T cells sorted from blood, taken at week 24, from a patient treated with tofacitinib. The sequence was collected from a human donor with alopecia areata. The gene calls are TRBV10-3 and TRBJ2-3; TRBD2 matches at 10 bases. CDR3 bases: TGTGCCATCACTAGCGGGGGACTTGGGGATACGCAGTATTTT. It translates to CAITSGGLGDTQYF.